Listed below are T cell receptor beta chains from one sample, sequenced in a study of T cell responses to AZD1222 COVID-19 vaccine. The method was immunoSEQ multiplex PCR; TCRdb's version includes in-frame clones alone and lacks a portion of them. The sample lists about 130,000 clones, around 89% occurring once. This specimen was peripheral blood, taken on day 0 of AZD1222 vaccination. The source is an adult in good health. Both conserved end residues are part of each CDR3. D genes are given only for firm matches. A clone size is listed for some rows: how often the clone was seen (once, few, many), or a class if it is expanded.

v_gene	d_gene	j_gene	abundance	CDR3aa	CDR3nt
TRBV19	TRBD1	TRBJ1-1	once	CASRDTGGTEAFF	TGTGCCAGTAGGGATACAGGGGGAACTGAAGCTTTCTTT
TRBV29-1	NA	TRBJ1-4	NA	CSVPGRGGEKLFF	TGCAGCGTTCCGGGCAGGGGAGGTGAAAAACTGTTTTTT
TRBV18	NA	TRBJ1-4	NA	CASSPLGDHEKLFF	TGTGCCAGCTCACCACTGGGCGATCATGAAAAACTGTTTTTT
TRBV18	NA	TRBJ2-2	once	CASSPQGPSGTGELFF	TGTGCCAGCTCACCACAGGGACCCTCAGGAACCGGGGAGCTGTTTTTT
TRBV10-2	TRBD1	TRBJ2-3	NA	CASSELTGRTDTQYF	TGCGCCAGCAGTGAGTTGACAGGGCGCACAGATACGCAGTATTTT
TRBV11-3	TRBD2	TRBJ2-3	NA	CASSSPGGGPSTDTQYF	TGTGCCAGCAGCTCCCCCGGGGGGGGGCCTAGCACAGATACGCAGTATTTT
TRBV7-9	TRBD1	TRBJ2-7	NA	CASSPFGRGPYEQYF	TGTGCCAGCAGCCCTTTCGGCAGGGGGCCCTACGAGCAGTACTTC
TRBV28	TRBD1	TRBJ1-1	NA	CASSLSGGSEAFF	TGTGCCAGCAGTTTATCAGGGGGGTCTGAAGCTTTCTTT
TRBV6-5	TRBD1	TRBJ1-1	NA	CASKDRAKNTEAFF	TGTGCCAGCAAGGACAGGGCTAAGAACACTGAAGCTTTCTTT
TRBV27	TRBD1	TRBJ2-2	NA	CASRPRQGSTGELFF	TGTGCCAGCAGACCACGACAGGGATCGACCGGGGAGCTGTTTTTT
TRBV9	TRBD2	TRBJ2-5	few	CASSASGGKQETQYF	TGTGCCAGCAGCGCTAGCGGGGGAAAACAAGAGACCCAGTACTTC
TRBV10-3	NA	TRBJ2-1	NA	CAISAGQWNEQFF	TGTGCCATCAGCGCAGGACAGTGGAATGAGCAGTTCTTC
TRBV7-8	TRBD1	TRBJ2-7	NA	CASSDRGYEQYF	TGTGCCAGCAGTGACAGGGGCTACGAGCAGTACTTC
TRBV28	TRBD1	TRBJ1-4	NA	CASSGTGGNEKLFF	TGTGCCAGCAGTGGTACAGGGGGTAATGAAAAACTGTTTTTT
TRBV4-1	NA	TRBJ2-2	NA	CASTPRGGANTGELFF	TGCGCCAGCACCCCTCGTGGCGGGGCGAACACCGGGGAGCTGTTTTTT
TRBV28	NA	TRBJ2-3	once	CASSFPGANTDTQYF	TGTGCCAGCAGTTTCCCCGGGGCGAACACAGATACGCAGTATTTT
TRBV28	TRBD2	TRBJ2-3	NA	CASSLSGARTDTQYF	TGTGCCAGCAGTTTAAGCGGGGCCCGCACAGATACGCAGTATTTT
TRBV9	TRBD1	TRBJ2-3	NA	CASSVGRGQYTQYF	TGTGCCAGCAGCGTAGGCAGGGGGCAATATACGCAGTATTTT
TRBV7-9	NA	TRBJ1-2	NA	CASSLQGRGDGYTF	TGTGCCAGCAGCTTACAGGGGCGAGGGGATGGCTACACCTTC
TRBV4-1	NA	TRBJ2-2	NA	CASSRYGGPLGTGELFF	TGCGCCAGCAGCCGGTACGGGGGGCCCCTGGGTACTGGGGAGCTGTTTTTT
TRBV10-3	TRBD1	TRBJ1-2	NA	CAISPGTGDYGYTF	TGTGCCATCAGTCCCGGGACAGGGGACTATGGCTACACCTTC
TRBV6-5	TRBD2	TRBJ2-1	NA	CASSYSGLAGTQGQFF	TGTGCCAGCAGTTACAGCGGACTAGCGGGGACCCAGGGGCAGTTCTTC
TRBV11-1	NA	TRBJ2-5	once	CASSFVGPRETQYF	TGTGCCAGCAGTTTTGTGGGCCCCCGGGAGACCCAGTACTTC
TRBV25-1	NA	TRBJ1-2	NA	CASSEPNKAAGYTF	TGTGCCAGCAGTGAACCTAATAAGGCCGCGGGCTACACCTTC
TRBV24-1	TRBD1	TRBJ2-7	NA	CATSDARQGTYEQYF	TGTGCCACCAGTGATGCCCGACAGGGGACTTACGAGCAGTACTTC
TRBV6-5	TRBD1	TRBJ2-4	NA	CASSRGGRGIQYF	TGTGCCAGCAGTCGAGGGGGCCGGGGCATTCAGTACTTC
TRBV7-3	NA	TRBJ2-3	NA	CASSWDGQDTQYF	TGTGCCAGCAGCTGGGACGGTCAAGATACGCAGTATTTT
TRBV19	TRBD2	TRBJ2-7	NA	CASSIRLGGGYEQYF	TGTGCCAGTAGTATTAGGCTAGGCGGGGGCTACGAGCAGTACTTC
TRBV18	NA	TRBJ2-7	NA	CASTKVGEEGEQYF	TGTGCCAGCACCAAGGTCGGGGAGGAGGGCGAGCAGTACTTC
TRBV4-1	TRBD1	TRBJ1-2	NA	CASSSPGQRYGYTF	TGCGCCAGCAGCTCCCCGGGACAGAGGTATGGCTACACCTTC
TRBV4-3	TRBD1	TRBJ2-2	NA	CASSLGTGGAETGELFF	TGCGCCAGCAGCCTGGGGACAGGGGGCGCCGAAACCGGGGAGCTGTTTTTT
TRBV5-1	TRBD2	TRBJ2-3	NA	CANSTSGKSDTQYF	TGCGCCAACTCGACTAGCGGGAAGTCAGATACGCAGTATTTT
TRBV7-9	TRBD1	TRBJ2-7	NA	CASSHDRGRYEQYF	TGTGCCAGCAGCCACGACAGGGGAAGGTACGAGCAGTACTTC
TRBV5-6	NA	TRBJ2-5	NA	CASSLAWGAETQYF	TGTGCCAGCAGCTTGGCCTGGGGGGCGGAGACCCAGTACTTC
TRBV27	NA	TRBJ2-7	NA	CASSFVTGSYEQYF	TGTGCCAGCAGTTTTGTGACTGGCTCCTACGAGCAGTACTTC
TRBV10-2	NA	TRBJ2-7	once	CASSEFLAGTYEQYF	TGCGCCAGCAGTGAGTTTCTGGCGGGAACCTACGAGCAGTACTTC
TRBV24-1	TRBD2	TRBJ2-3	NA	CATSDSGRGWTDTQYF	TGTGCCACCAGTGATTCTGGGCGGGGGTGGACAGATACGCAGTATTTT
TRBV2	TRBD1	TRBJ2-1	NA	CASRATQSPGTGARFF	TGTGCCAGCAGAGCCACGCAAAGTCCCGGGACAGGGGCGCGGTTCTTC
TRBV6-5	NA	TRBJ2-7	NA	CASSYGTGEGEQYF	TGTGCCAGCAGTTACGGAACGGGAGAAGGCGAGCAGTACTTC
TRBV2	TRBD1	TRBJ1-2	NA	CASSVSQGIGGYTF	TGTGCCAGCAGTGTCTCACAGGGGATAGGTGGCTACACCTTC
TRBV5-1	NA	TRBJ2-1	NA	CASSWDHSSYNEQFF	TGCGCCAGCAGCTGGGACCACAGCTCCTACAATGAGCAGTTCTTC
TRBV7-2	NA	TRBJ1-5	NA	CASSLRGEQPQHF	TGTGCCAGCAGCTTAAGAGGGGAACAGCCCCAGCATTTT
TRBV7-9	NA	TRBJ1-1	NA	CASSSPREGEAFF	TGTGCCAGCAGCTCTCCCAGGGAGGGTGAAGCTTTCTTT
TRBV30	NA	TRBJ2-3	NA	CAWSVRERDTQYF	TGTGCCTGGAGTGTCAGGGAAAGAGATACGCAGTATTTT
TRBV5-4	NA	TRBJ2-3	NA	CASSLRGRGLATDTQYF	TGTGCCAGCAGCTTAAGGGGGAGAGGCCTTGCCACAGATACGCAGTATTTT